Below, 16 T cell receptor beta chains from the same sample are listed, as sequenced in a study of blood T cell repertoires in COVID-19. Sequenced by immunoSEQ multiplex PCR; TCRdb stores in-frame clones only, minus some. The sample consists of hundreds of thousands of clones, around nine tenths of them appearing once. Sample: peripheral blood. Every receptor here comes from a man between 60 and 75 years old who had recovered from COVID-19.

The chain joins TRBV3-1 (or the pseudogene TRBV3-2) to TRBJ1-2; perhaps TRBD1 as D (6 bases). V was cut by 4 bases and J by 3 bases, with 12 bases left in between. This CDR3 spans 14 amino acids. Germline CDR1 LGHDT, CDR2 YNNKEL (reference sequence). The CDR3 DNA reads as TGTGCCAGCAGCCTGACGACAGGCGACTATGGCTACACCTTC. Its translation: CASSLTTGDYGYTF.

The CDR3, as DNA: TGTGCCAGCAGCGTAGGGGCGCTACTAGCGGCGACATACAATGAGCAGTTCTTC. Translated, it gives CASSVGALLAATYNEQFF. The chain carries TRBV9 and TRBJ2-1, with 8 bases matching TRBD2. The J segment lost 4 bases and the V segment lost 0 bases, leaving 12 bases of the junction unmatched. CDR1 and CDR2 (germline): SGDLS, YYNGEE. The CDR3 is 18 amino acids.

This clone was seen once. The CDR3 spells CASGGGLNEQYF. Here the CDR3 DNA reads TGTGCCTCGGGAGGGGGCCTTAACGAGCAGTACTTC. The chain recombines TRBV10-3 with TRBJ2-7; perhaps TRBD2 as D (8 bases). Germline V gives CDR1 ENHRY, CDR2 SYGVKD. CDR3 size: 12 residues. Trimming took off 11 bases at V and 5 bases at J, with 16 bases between the two ends.

In this sample, this clone turned up once. The V call is TRBV6-1, the J call TRBJ2-1; weak D call: TRBD1 (6 bases). Germline CDR1 reads MNHNS; CDR2 reads SASEGT. This CDR3 has 16 residues. V was shortened by 3 bases and J by 0 bases, with 12 bases between the two germline ends. The CDR3 region is CASSDPRGRSYNEQFF. The CDR3 DNA sequence: TGTGCCAGCAGTGATCCCAGGGGTCGCTCCTACAATGAGCAGTTCTTC.

The V and J genes are TRBV5-1 and TRBJ1-1; no reliable D call. CDR3 size: 13 residues. From germline, CDR1 is SGHRS and CDR2 YFSETQ. The germline V and J ends were trimmed by 4 bases and 3 bases, with 10 bases remaining between them. This CDR3 is CASSTSKDTEAFF. CDR3 sequence (DNA): TGCGCCAGCAGCACCAGTAAAGACACTGAAGCTTTCTTT. Based on the CDR3 plus reference TRBV5-1 and TRBJ1-1, the full variable domain is KAGVTQTPRYLIKTRGQQVTLSCSPISGHRSVSWYQQTPGQGLQFLFEYFSETQRNKGNFPGRFSGRQFSNSRSEMNVSTLELGDSALYLCASSTSKDTEAFFGQGTRLTVV.

The genes are TRBV25-1 and TRBJ2-1; 13 bases agree with TRBD2. The CDR3 runs 14 residues. J lost 10 bases, V lost 4 bases, and 4 bases had no gene match. Germline lookup yields CDR1 MGHDK and CDR2 SYGVNS. The CDR3 DNA sequence: TGTGCCAGCAGTGTGACTAGCGGGGGGTGGGAGCAGTTCTTC. Residues: CASSVTSGGWEQFF.

The chain combines TRBV7-3 with TRBJ2-1; TRBD2 aligns across 8 bases. This CDR3 region has 15 residues. Looked up from germline, CDR1 is SGHTA and CDR2 is FQGTGA. V was clipped by 2 bases and J by 10 bases; unmatched bases: 10. CDR3 bases: TGTGCCAGCAGCTTATCCACGGGAGGGCCTGGAGAGCAGTTCTTC. It is translated as CASSLSTGGPGEQFF. The full variable domain, with the rest looked up from reference TRBV7-3 and TRBJ2-1, is GAGVSQTPSNKVTEKGKYVELRCDPISGHTALYWYRQSLGQGPEFLIYFQGTGAADDSGLPNDRFFAVRPEGSVSTLKIQRTERGDSAVYLCASSLSTGGPGEQFFGPGTRLTVL.

The chain recombines TRBV7-3 with TRBJ2-1; a weak D match, TRBD2 (6 bases). The germline V gene has CDR1 SGHTA and CDR2 FQGTGA. The CDR3 has 15 residues. V was pared by 4 bases and J by 4 bases, with 14 bases between. The CDR3 bases are TGTGCCAGCAGCTCCCCCTCGACTAGTTACAATGAGCAGTTCTTC. Its protein product is CASSSPSTSYNEQFF.

This chain joins TRBV2 and TRBJ1-5, with no clear D. CDR1 and CDR2 from the germline V gene are SNHLY and FYNNEI. This CDR3 is built from 15 residues. Trimming pared 7 bases from V and 2 bases from J, leaving 15 bases between. The CDR3 loop is CASKVQLGGNQPQHF. CDR3 DNA: TGTGCCAGCAAGGTCCAGCTCGGGGGCAATCAGCCCCAGCATTTT.

The rearrangement uses TRBV15 and TRBJ2-7, with D tentatively TRBD2 (5 bases). The CDR3 loop spans 17 amino acids. Germline CDR1 is LNHNV and CDR2 is YYDKDF (reference sequence). Trimming removed 8 bases from V and 4 bases from J, with 27 bases in between. CDR3 in DNA: TGTGCCACCGGCACCAAACACCTAGCTGAGGGAAATTACGAGCAGTACTTC. Encoded protein: CATGTKHLAEGNYEQYF.

In this sample, this clone turned up a few times. The J gene is TRBJ2-7, the V gene TRBV10-1; 9 positions agree with TRBD1. This CDR3 has 14 residues. CDR1 is WNHNN, CDR2 SYGVQD, per germline (reference sequence). The trim removed 8 bases at V and 4 bases at J, leaving 9 bases unmatched. Here the CDR3 DNA reads TGCGCCAGCCTGGGCGGACAGGGGTCATACGAGCAGTACTTC. Protein product: CASLGGQGSYEQYF.

The chain joins TRBV13 to TRBJ2-7; possible D gene TRBD1, 6 bases. Germline V gene data show CDR1 as PRHDT and CDR2 as FYEKMQ (reference sequence). The CDR3 loop spans 14 amino acids. The ends were cut back, 2 bases at V and 2 bases at J, with 10 bases in the middle. The CDR3: CASSLSGQTYEQYF. Here the CDR3 DNA reads TGTGCCAGCAGCTTATCAGGACAGACCTACGAGCAGTACTTC.

V is TRBV11-2 and J is TRBJ1-1, with D uncertain. Germline loops: CDR1 SGHAT, CDR2 FQNNGV. V lost 1 base and J lost 1, with 7 bases in between. This CDR3 region has 14 residues. The CDR3 here is CASSLAGRNTEAFF. The CDR3 DNA follows: TGTGCCAGCAGCTTAGCGGGGAGGAACACTGAAGCTTTCTTT.

This chain links TRBV6-5 with TRBJ1-6, with TRBD1 as a possible D gene (5 bases). This CDR3 is built from 15 residues. Germline-derived CDR1 and CDR2 are MNHEY and SVGAGI. V lost 0 bases, J lost 8 bases, and 11 bases lay in between. The CDR3, as DNA: TGTGCCAGCAGTTACTCAGCCAGGGAAGATTCACCCCTCCACTTT. Residues: CASSYSAREDSPLHF.

The rearrangement joins TRBV5-4 to TRBJ2-7; D possibly corresponds to TRBD1 (6 bases). Trimming cost V 1 base and J 3 bases, with 8 bases left between them. Per the germline V gene, CDR1 is SGHNT and CDR2 is YYREEE (reference sequence). The CDR3 runs 13 residues. CDR3 sequence reads: CASSLYRDYEQYF. The DNA of the CDR3 is TGTGCCAGCAGCTTGTACAGGGACTACGAGCAGTACTTC. Drawing the rest from reference TRBV5-4 and TRBJ2-7, the complete variable domain is ETGVTQSPTHLIKTRGQQVTLRCSSQSGHNTVSWYQQALGQGPQFIFQYYREEENGRGNFPPRFSGLQFPNYSSELNVNALELDDSALYLCASSLYRDYEQYFGPGTRLTVT.

The CDR3 nucleotides read TGTGCCAGCACTCTGGACAGCCCTGGGGCCAACGTCCTGACTTTC. Its protein product is CASTLDSPGANVLTF. The chain links TRBV2 to TRBJ2-6, with a possible D match to TRBD1 (6 bases). This CDR3 contains 15 residues. V was cut by 7 bases and J by 2 bases, with 12 bases left in between. Germline V gene lookup returns CDR1 SNHLY and CDR2 FYNNEI.